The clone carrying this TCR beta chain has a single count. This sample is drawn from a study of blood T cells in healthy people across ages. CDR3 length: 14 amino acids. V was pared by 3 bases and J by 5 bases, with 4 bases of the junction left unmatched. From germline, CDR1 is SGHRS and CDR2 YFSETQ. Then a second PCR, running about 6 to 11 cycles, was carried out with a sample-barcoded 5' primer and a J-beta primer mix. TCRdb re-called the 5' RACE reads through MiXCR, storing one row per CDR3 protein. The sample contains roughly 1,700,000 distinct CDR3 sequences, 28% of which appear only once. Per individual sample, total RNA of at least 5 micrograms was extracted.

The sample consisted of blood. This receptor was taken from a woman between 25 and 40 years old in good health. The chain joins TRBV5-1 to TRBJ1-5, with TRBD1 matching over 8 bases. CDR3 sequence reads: CASSWVTGDQPQHF. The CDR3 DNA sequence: TGCGCCAGCAGCTGGGTGACAGGGGATCAGCCCCAGCATTTT.